This T cell receptor (beta chain) was recovered during a study of blood T cell repertoires in COVID-19. From germline, CDR1 is MNHEY and CDR2 SVGAGI. The CDR3 is 13 residues long. V shed 8 bases and J shed 7 bases, with 12 bases lying between them. The method was immunoSEQ multiplex PCR; TCRdb's version includes in-frame clones alone and lacks a portion of them. The top ten hold roughly 2.1% of the sample, which has just over 300,000 clones, roughly 90% seen once. What was sequenced was peripheral blood. This sequence joins TRBV6-5 and TRBJ1-6; D possibly corresponds to TRBD1 (6 bases). The TCR comes from a man between 18 and 29 years old with active or convalescent COVID-19. The CDR3 DNA reads TGTGCCAGCCACCGGCAGGGGAATTCACCCCTCCACTTT. It encodes CASHRQGNSPLHF.